The 24 T cell receptor beta chains below come from one sample, sequenced in a study of T cells in localized non-small cell lung cancer. The assay was immunoSEQ multiplex PCR, and TCRdb's table has in-frame clones only and misses some. Of roughly 20,000 clones listed, about 89% are singletons. Specimen: peripheral blood, collected before any cancer treatment. These receptors all stem from a woman aged 35 to 70 with stage I lung adenocarcinoma.

The V and J genes are TRBV4-1 and TRBJ2-7; 7 positions agree with TRBD2. V was pared by 4 bases and J by 6 bases, with 15 bases of the junction left unmatched. In germline, CDR1 is MGHRA, CDR2 YSYEKL. The length of the CDR3 is 16 residues. The CDR3, as DNA: TGCGCCAGCAGCCCGAAGGCTACAGCGGGCGGGGGCGAGCAGTACTTC. Translating gives CASSPKATAGGGEQYF.

The CDR3 DNA sequence: TGCGCCAGCAGTGCCGGGAGGTATGAGACCCAGTACTTC. Amino acids: CASSAGRYETQYF. The gene calls are TRBV10-1 and TRBJ2-5; 7 bases match TRBD2. Germline loops: CDR1 WNHNN, CDR2 SYGVQD (reference sequence). V was clipped by 4 bases and J by 5 bases; unmatched bases: 4. This CDR3 has 13 amino acids.

V is TRBV27 and J is TRBJ2-7; D remains ambiguous. The CDR3 has 14 amino acids. Trimming pared 1 base from V and 5 bases from J, leaving 12 bases between. Germline V gene sequence: CDR1 MNHEY, CDR2 SMNVEV (reference sequence). The CDR3 sequence is CASSLLGRLHEQYF. CDR3 bases: TGTGCCAGCAGTTTATTAGGCAGGCTCCACGAGCAGTACTTC.

J is TRBJ2-1 and V is TRBV2; TRBD2 might be the D (5 bases). V gave up 2 bases and J gave up 7 bases, with 6 bases separating them. This CDR3 has 12 amino acids. Germline V CDR1 and CDR2: SNHLY, FYNNEI. The CDR3 loop reads CASSETGNEQFF. DNA for the CDR3: TGTGCCAGCAGTGAAACGGGGAATGAGCAGTTCTTC.

This clone has more than one count but fewer than ten. The rearrangement uses TRBV2 and TRBJ1-5; tentatively, D is TRBD1 (5 bases). The V and J ends lost 0 bases and 4 bases respectively, with 7 bases between them. The germline gives CDR1 SNHLY, CDR2 FYNNEI. CDR3 length equals 14 residues. The CDR3 is CASSEATENQPQHF. The CDR3 region has the DNA TGTGCCAGCAGTGAAGCGACAGAGAATCAGCCCCAGCATTTT.

The chain carries TRBV29-1 and TRBJ2-7; tentative D call: TRBD1 (5 bases). There are 11 residues in the CDR3. Germline loops: CDR1 SQVTM, CDR2 ANQGSEA. Trimming left V 4 bases short and J 2 bases short, with 6 bases between. The CDR3 nucleotides are TGCAGCGTTGGACAGCCCTACGAGCAGTACTTC. Translation: CSVGQPYEQYF.

The J gene is TRBJ2-1, the V gene TRBV28; TRBD2 is a possible D gene (6 bases). CDR3 size: 16 residues. The V end was cut by 2 bases, the J end by 0 bases, with 11 bases between. The germline gives CDR1 MDHEN, CDR2 SYDVKM. The CDR3 here is CASSLGGVGSYNEQFF. The CDR3 bases are TGTGCCAGCAGTTTAGGCGGGGTGGGCTCCTACAATGAGCAGTTCTTC.

The V call is TRBV6-4, the J call TRBJ2-2; weak D call: TRBD1 (6 bases). Trimming shortened V by 5 bases and J by 1 base, and 11 bases separated the two germline ends. The CDR3 consists of 15 residues. In germline, CDR1 is MRHNA, CDR2 SNTAGT. This chain's CDR3 is CASSKSQGNTGELFF. Here the CDR3 DNA reads TGTGCCAGCAGTAAATCACAGGGGAACACCGGGGAGCTGTTTTTT.

This chain links TRBV7-8 with TRBJ1-1, with 8 bases identical to TRBD1. CDR3 length: 16 amino acids. The V gene's germline CDR1 is SGHVS and CDR2 FQNEAQ. Unmatched junction bases numbered 10, after V lost 6 bases and J lost 1 base. The DNA of the CDR3 is TGTGCCAGCAGAAAGGGGAGAACAGGGGGGAACACTGAAGCTTTCTTT. This sequence encodes CASRKGRTGGNTEAFF.

The chain links TRBV28 to TRBJ2-6; 7 positions match TRBD1. The CDR3 length is 18 residues. After removal of 6 bases from V and 0 bases from J, the junction contained 11 bases not matched to a gene. Germline loops: CDR1 MDHEN, CDR2 SYDVKM. The CDR3 nucleotides are TGTGCCAGCAGCCCCGGGGACAGTGGCGACTCTGGGGCCAACGTCCTGACTTTC. Translation: CASSPGDSGDSGANVLTF.

V and J are TRBV19 and TRBJ1-1; 8 bases agree with TRBD1. There are 13 residues in the CDR3. The trim removed 9 bases at V and 6 bases at J, leaving 9 bases unmatched. CDR1 is LNHDA and CDR2 is SQIVND in the germline V gene (reference sequence). The CDR3 DNA reads as TGTGCCAGCTCCGGGACAGGTTACTCTGAAGCTTTCTTT. Protein product: CASSGTGYSEAFF. The full variable domain, completed using reference TRBV19 and TRBJ1-1, is DGGITQSPKYLFRKEGQNVTLSCEQNLNHDAMYWYRQDPGQGLRLIYYSQIVNDFQKGDIAEGYSVSREKKESFPLTVTSAQKNPTAFYLCASSGTGYSEAFFGQGTRLTVV.

This clone was recorded only once. The V gene is TRBV6-6, the J gene TRBJ1-5, with a weak D call TRBD1 (6 bases). V was cut by 6 bases and J by 2 bases, with 11 bases left in between. The CDR3 consists of 14 residues. Germline V CDR1 and CDR2: MNHNY, SVGAGI (reference sequence). CDR3 DNA sequence: TGTGCCAGCAGGGCGAGACAGGGCAATCAGCCCCAGCATTTT. This sequence encodes CASRARQGNQPQHF.

The chain has TRBV7-8 and TRBJ2-2, with 12 bases matching TRBD2. After removal of 5 bases from V and 3 bases from J, the junction contained 7 bases not matched to a gene. The V gene's germline CDR1 is SGHVS and CDR2 FQNEAQ. CDR3 length: 17 residues. CDR3 nucleotide sequence: TGTGCCAGCAGCCACCCTAGCGGGGGGGCCTACACCGGGGAGCTGTTTTTT. This gives the protein CASSHPSGGAYTGELFF.

The CDR3 bases are TGCAGCGCAGGGGACAGCGACCGCTACGAGCAGTACTTC. The encoded protein is CSAGDSDRYEQYF. V is TRBV29-1 and J is TRBJ2-7, with TRBD1 identical over 7 bases. This CDR3 has 13 amino acids. Germline V gene data show CDR1 as SQVTM and CDR2 as ANQGSEA. V gave up 7 bases and J gave up 3 bases; unmatched junction bases: 9.

This sequence joins TRBV11-3 and TRBJ1-2; 7 nucleotides line up with TRBD1. The CDR3 spans 13 residues. CDR1 and CDR2 (germline): SGHNT, YENEEA. V was clipped by 3 bases and J by 14 bases; unmatched bases: 12. In DNA, the CDR3 is TGTGCCAGCAGCTTTGGGGACAGCCCGCTACCAACCTTC. As protein: CASSFGDSPLPTF.

The table lists this clone with a count of one. The chain joins TRBV5-1 to TRBJ2-3; tentatively, D is TRBD2 (6 bases). The CDR3 consists of 15 residues. Germline CDR1 SGHRS, CDR2 YFSETQ. The germline V and J ends were trimmed by 0 bases and 3 bases, with 11 bases remaining between them. The CDR3 reads CASSLVGRITDTQYF. The CDR3 region has the DNA TGCGCCAGCAGCTTGGTAGGGAGGATAACAGATACGCAGTATTTT.

To note about this clone: Other DNA sequences in the sample encode the same CDR3. V usage is TRBV7-2 and J usage is TRBJ1-5, with 7 nucleotides matching TRBD1. The junction had 15 bases not matched to a gene; V was cut back by 1 base and J by 9 bases. In germline, CDR1 is SGHTA, CDR2 FQGNSA. The CDR3 runs 17 residues. The CDR3 sequence: CASSLGGRTGPTGPQHF. Here the CDR3 DNA reads TGTGCCAGCAGCTTAGGGGGTCGGACAGGTCCGACAGGGCCCCAGCATTTT.

This chain connects TRBV27 to TRBJ2-7, with D perhaps TRBD2 (6 bases). CDR3 size: 16 residues. In germline, CDR1 is MNHEY, CDR2 SMNVEV (reference sequence). Deletions cut 5 bases from V and 5 bases from J, with 22 bases between. This CDR3 is CASSISLGGVRNEQYF. The CDR3 DNA follows: TGTGCCAGCAGTATCTCCCTCGGAGGGGTGCGGAACGAGCAGTACTTC.

This clone came up a few times. The V gene is TRBV29-1, the J gene TRBJ1-2; no clear D gene. Germline assignment: CDR1 SQVTM and CDR2 ANQGSEA. The CDR3 runs to 13 residues. Trimming removed 3 bases at V and 6 bases at J, with 14 bases between. The CDR3 reads CSVEGGGRNGYTF. The CDR3 DNA sequence: TGCAGCGTTGAGGGAGGCGGGCGAAATGGCTACACCTTC.

V gene TRBV4-3 combines with J gene TRBJ2-3, with D possibly matching TRBD2 (7 bases). Trimming took off 0 bases at V and 2 bases at J, with 12 bases between the two ends. Germline-derived CDR1 and CDR2 are LGHNA and YSLEER. The CDR3 runs 16 residues. The CDR3 reads CASSQDRGGTTDTQYF. CDR3 nucleotides: TGCGCCAGCAGCCAAGATAGGGGGGGGACCACAGATACGCAGTATTTT.

This clone showed up just once. V and J are TRBV7-2 and TRBJ1-1, with 8 bases that match TRBD1. CDR1 and CDR2 (germline): SGHTA, FQGNSA. This CDR3 comprises 14 residues. V lost 4 bases, J lost 5 bases, and 6 bases stayed unmatched. CDR3 residues: CASSSGQGWTEAFF. As DNA, the CDR3 is TGTGCCAGCAGCTCAGGACAGGGTTGGACTGAAGCTTTCTTT. The full variable domain, in which reference TRBV7-2 and TRBJ1-1 provide the parts outside the CDR3, is GAGVSQSPSNKVTEKGKDVELRCDPISGHTALYWYRQSLGQGLEFLIYFQGNSAPDKSGLPSDRFSAERTGGSVSTLTIQRTQQEDSAVYLCASSSGQGWTEAFFGQGTRLTVV.

The gene calls are TRBV19 and TRBJ1-5, with D perhaps TRBD1 (5 bases). The CDR3 is 13 residues long. V lost 6 bases and J 2 bases, leaving 8 bases between the germline ends. Germline CDR1 and CDR2: LNHDA and SQIVND (reference sequence). CDR3: CASSDSGNQPQHF. Written as DNA, the CDR3 is TGTGCCAGTAGCGACAGTGGCAATCAGCCCCAGCATTTT. The complete variable domain, with remaining parts taken from reference TRBV19 and TRBJ1-5, reads DGGITQSPKYLFRKEGQNVTLSCEQNLNHDAMYWYRQDPGQGLRLIYYSQIVNDFQKGDIAEGYSVSREKKESFPLTVTSAQKNPTAFYLCASSDSGNQPQHFGDGTRLSIL.

The chain joins TRBV5-6 to TRBJ2-3; D remains ambiguous. The CDR3 loop spans 14 amino acids. Germline values: CDR1 SGHDT, CDR2 YYEEEE. V was cut by 2 bases and J by 1 base, with 8 bases left in between. The CDR3 here is CASSFPTGTDTQYF. CDR3 bases: TGTGCCAGCAGCTTTCCCACAGGCACAGATACGCAGTATTTT.

V and J are TRBV14 and TRBJ1-1, with a weak D call TRBD1 (5 bases). Between the trimmed V and J ends, which lost 3 bases and 3 bases, there was a span of 11 bases. The germline V gene encodes CDR1 SGHDN and CDR2 FVKESK. The CDR3 sequence is 14 residues long. The CDR3 nucleotides are TGTGCCAGCAGCCAGACCCAGGGAGACACTGAAGCTTTCTTT. The encoded protein is CASSQTQGDTEAFF.